One and the same sample provided the 7 T cell receptor beta chains below, sequenced in a study of graft-versus-host responses after intestinal transplantation (dated by TCRdb to 2020 to 2023). Their specific antigens are unknown. Taken with the paper, the label for time point translates to: cells obtained before transplantation from donor or recipient. Receptor libraries were prepared by the immunoSEQ multiplex PCR assay. TCRdb mirrors the immuneACCESS table, restricted to in-frame sequences. Some clones are absent from its copies; in checked studies, under half trace to an unresolved V gene, and the reason for the others is unknown. Here the sample has some 87,000 clones; 90% to 95% occur a single time. Less than 1.5% of the sample goes to the ten largest clones. Sequenced material: unstimulated CD8+ T cells sorted from spleen or lymph node cells, taken before transplant. These receptors all stem from a human donor who was the organ donor for an intestinal transplant.

The chain uses TRBV11-2 and TRBJ2-5, with 7 positions matching TRBD2. This CDR3 spans 16 amino acids. CDR1 is SGHAT, CDR2 FQNNGV, per germline. V dropped 5 bases and J dropped 9; count of bases not matched to a gene: 18. CDR3 nucleotides: TGTGCCAGCAGCCACCCCTGGGCGGGGGACCTCGGGGCCCAGTACTTC. Translation gives CASSHPWAGDLGAQYF. Variable domain in full (rest from reference TRBV11-2 and TRBJ2-5): EAGVAQSPRYKIIEKRQSVAFWCNPISGHATLYWYQQILGQGPKLLIQFQNNGVVDDSQLPKDRFSAERLKGVDSTLKIQPAKLEDSAVYLCASSHPWAGDLGAQYFGPGTRLLVL.

V usage is TRBV7-2 and J usage is TRBJ2-1; D is possibly TRBD2 (5 bases). Trimming shortened V by 5 bases and J by 3 bases, and 14 bases separated the two germline ends. Per germline, CDR1 SGHTA and CDR2 FQGNSA. This CDR3 has 15 amino acids. The CDR3 DNA reads TGTGCCAGCAGCGCCGACCCCCGGGGCTACAATGAGCAGTTCTTC. Translation gives CASSADPRGYNEQFF.

This clone was seen only once. The genes are TRBV9 and TRBJ2-2, with D possibly being TRBD1 (6 bases). Germline CDR1 is SGDLS and CDR2 is YYNGEE. The CDR3 length is 14 residues. Trimming cost V 0 bases and J 6 bases, with 9 bases left between them. As DNA, the CDR3 is TGTGCCAGCAGCGTAGCAACAGGGCCCGGGGAGCTGTTTTTT. Amino acids: CASSVATGPGELFF. The variable domain in full, completed from reference TRBV9 and TRBJ2-2, reads DSGVTQTPKHLITATGQRVTLRCSPRSGDLSVYWYQQSLDQGLQFLIQYYNGEERAKGNILERFSAQQFPDLHSELNLSSLELGDSALYFCASSVATGPGELFFGEGSRLTVL.

The chain combines TRBV28 with TRBJ1-1, with D maybe TRBD1 (5 bases). The germline V gene has CDR1 MDHEN and CDR2 SYDVKM. CDR3 length equals 13 residues. V was trimmed by 2 bases and J by 6 bases, leaving 10 bases between them. The CDR3 loop reads CASSLRGRAEAFF. CDR3 in DNA: TGTGCCAGCAGTTTAAGGGGCAGGGCTGAAGCTTTCTTT.

As for this clone: Relative to the germline gene, one junction end is altered; a read error may explain this. The chain couples TRBV27 to TRBJ2-7, with a weak D call TRBD2 (5 bases). The CDR3 extends over 14 amino acids. Germline V gene sequence: CDR1 MNHEY, CDR2 SMNVEV (reference sequence). The CDR3 coding sequence is TGTGCCAGCAGTTTAAACTATCGTGAGGGAGACAAGAACTTC. The encoded protein is CASSLNYREGDKNF.

The chain is built from TRBV19 and TRBJ2-1; the match to TRBD2 covers 11 bases. CDR1 is LNHDA and CDR2 is SQIVND in the germline V gene (reference sequence). V lost 1 base, J lost 3 bases, and 2 bases stayed unmatched. The CDR3 is made up of 16 amino acids. The CDR3 reads CASSIGTSGYYNEQFF. CDR3 DNA: TGTGCCAGTAGTATAGGGACTAGCGGGTACTACAATGAGCAGTTCTTC. Supplemented by reference TRBV19 and TRBJ2-1, the full variable domain reads DGGITQSPKYLFRKEGQNVTLSCEQNLNHDAMYWYRQDPGQGLRLIYYSQIVNDFQKGDIAEGYSVSREKKESFPLTVTSAQKNPTAFYLCASSIGTSGYYNEQFFGPGTRLTVL.

This clone occurred a few times. The CDR3 DNA sequence: TGTGCCAGCAGTTCTACCAGGGACTCCTACGAGCAGTACTTC. It yields the protein CASSSTRDSYEQYF. This sequence joins TRBV6-6 and TRBJ2-7; D possibly corresponds to TRBD1 (5 bases). The CDR3 covers 14 residues. V lost 4 bases, J lost 0 bases, and 10 bases lay in between. Germline V CDR1 and CDR2: MNHNY, SVGAGI (reference sequence).